Here is one T cell receptor beta chain with its context. Its antigen remains unknown. PCR primers comprised 60 Vbeta and 13 Jbeta primers. The table came from immunoSEQ multiplex PCR; TCRdb's copy has only in-frame clones and leaves some out. This sample lists about 160,000 clones; its ten largest clones have 1% to 1.5%. The data are from a study of cytomegalovirus exposure and HLA in healthy donors. Study summary: A prior study identified 90 million to 120 million unique TCR beta sequences from about 180 million T cells.

The CDR3 consists of 14 residues. V dropped 3 bases and J dropped 4 bases, with 12 bases sitting between them. Germline V gene lookup returns CDR1 SGHDN and CDR2 FVKESK. Notes on the study in general: Presence/absence analyses assumed roughly uniform sequencing depth across donors, which may not hold. Previous analysis showed most TCR beta V segments were productive about 90% or about 30% of the time. Investigators reported 150 to 200 TCR beta chains as tied to cytomegalovirus.

The sample was PBMCs. V usage is TRBV14 and J usage is TRBJ1-1; no firm D call. This clonotype was sampled from a woman aged 55-70 years in good health and CMV-seronegative. The CDR3 protein is CASSHLSPGTEAFF. CDR3 in DNA: TGTGCCAGCAGCCATCTCTCGCCGGGCACTGAAGCTTTCTTT.